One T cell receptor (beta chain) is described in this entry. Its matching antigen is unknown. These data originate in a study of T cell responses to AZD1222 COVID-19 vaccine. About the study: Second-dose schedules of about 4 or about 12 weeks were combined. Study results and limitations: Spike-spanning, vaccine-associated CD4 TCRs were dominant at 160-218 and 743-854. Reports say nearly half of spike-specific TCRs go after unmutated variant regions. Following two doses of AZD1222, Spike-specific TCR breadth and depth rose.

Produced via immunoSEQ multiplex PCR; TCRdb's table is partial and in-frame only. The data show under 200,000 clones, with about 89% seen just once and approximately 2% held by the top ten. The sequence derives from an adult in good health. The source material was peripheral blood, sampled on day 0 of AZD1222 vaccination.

CDR3 sequence reads: CASSSGVLGSGANVLTF. The CDR3 DNA reads as TGTGCCAGCAGCTCAGGGGTCTTAGGCTCTGGGGCCAACGTCCTGACTTTC. The J gene is TRBJ2-6, the V gene TRBV5-6, with D maybe TRBD1 (6 bases). Germline-derived CDR1 and CDR2 are SGHDT and YYEEEE. This CDR3 contains 17 residues. The V end lost 3 bases, the J end lost 0 bases, and 13 bases lay between the germline ends. Supplemented by reference TRBV5-6 and TRBJ2-6, the full variable domain reads DAGVTQSPTHLIKTRGQQVTLRCSPKSGHDTVSWYQQALGQGPQFIFQYYEEEERQRGNFPDRFSGHQFPNYSSELNVNALLLGDSALYLCASSSGVLGSGANVLTFGAGSRLTVL.